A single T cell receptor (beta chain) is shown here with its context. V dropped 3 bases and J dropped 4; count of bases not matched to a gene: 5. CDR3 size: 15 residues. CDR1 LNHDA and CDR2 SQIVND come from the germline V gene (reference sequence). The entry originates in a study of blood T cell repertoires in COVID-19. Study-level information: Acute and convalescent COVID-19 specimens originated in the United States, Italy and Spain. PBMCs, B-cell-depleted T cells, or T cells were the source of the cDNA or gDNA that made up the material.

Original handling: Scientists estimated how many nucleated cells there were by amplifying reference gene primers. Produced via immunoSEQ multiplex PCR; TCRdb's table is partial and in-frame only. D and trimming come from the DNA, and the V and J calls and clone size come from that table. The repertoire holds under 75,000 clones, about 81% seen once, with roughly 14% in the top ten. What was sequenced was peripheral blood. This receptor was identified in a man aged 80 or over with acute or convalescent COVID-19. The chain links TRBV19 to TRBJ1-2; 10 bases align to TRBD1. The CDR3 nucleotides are TGTGCCAGTAGTATTTCCCGGGACAGGGGCTATGGCTACACCTTC. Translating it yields CASSISRDRGYGYTF.